Below, 10 T cell receptor beta chains from the same sample are listed, as sequenced in a study of CD8 T cells in ankylosing spondylitis (TCRdb year 2017). Broad study findings and their caveats: A TCR beta motif of several highly homologous amino acid variants appeared characteristic of blood from ankylosing spondylitis patients.

Their recognized antigens are unknown. The protocol used for the library was 5' RACE. The instrument given in TCRdb is Illumina HiSeq 2500. Using fastp at Q25 and MiXCR, TCRdb reprocessed the public reads and kept productive beta chains. Merged by CDR3 protein, the rows form single entries marked with the most common genes and DNA. The sample has over 200,000 distinct CDR3 sequences on record, about 17% of them singletons. The ten largest make up under 55% of the sample. The specimen was blood, either unsorted or a sorted T cell fraction (not recorded which). Source of these receptors: a male donor with ankylosing spondylitis.

At least ten counts were recorded for this clonotype. The chain carries TRBV7-2 and TRBJ2-3; TRBD1 might be the D (5 bases). V lost 5 bases and J lost 5, with 14 bases in between. The CDR3 contains 14 residues. CDR1 is SGHTA and CDR2 is FQGNSA in the germline V gene. This chain's CDR3 is CASSPVTQGDTQYF. In DNA form, the CDR3 reads TGTGCCAGCAGCCCCGTAACGCAGGGAGATACGCAGTATTTT.

The DNA of the CDR3 is TGTGCCAGCAGGGCGGGCGGCTCCCCCGGCTACGAGCAGTACTTC. This translates into CASRAGGSPGYEQYF. V and J are TRBV6-1 and TRBJ2-7, with D tentatively TRBD2 (5 bases). V lost 6 bases and J 3 bases, leaving 18 bases between the germline ends. Germline V CDR1 and CDR2: MNHNS, SASEGT. The CDR3 is 15 amino acids.

The table lists this clonotype with many counts. The chain joins TRBV7-8 to TRBJ2-7; unclear D gene. In germline, CDR1 is SGHVS, CDR2 FQNEAQ. The CDR3 is 15 residues long. The V end lost 6 bases, the J end lost 1 base, and 16 bases lay between the germline ends. The CDR3 region is CASRLVPDGSYEQYF. The CDR3 coding sequence is TGTGCCAGCAGACTCGTCCCGGACGGGTCCTACGAGCAGTACTTC.

The chain employs TRBV9 and TRBJ1-5; no firm D call. CDR3 length: 13 amino acids. From germline, CDR1 is SGDLS and CDR2 YYNGEE. V lost 0 bases to trimming and J lost 5 bases, with 6 bases between them. CDR3 protein: CASSVAPDQPQHF. The CDR3 DNA follows: TGTGCCAGCAGCGTAGCCCCAGATCAGCCCCAGCATTTT.

This chain links TRBV11-2 with TRBJ2-7, with a possible D match to TRBD2 (6 bases). Trimming stripped 0 bases from V and 3 bases from J, with 12 bases between. Germline CDR1 SGHAT, CDR2 FQNNGV. The CDR3 is made up of 15 amino acids. This chain's CDR3 is CASSLDLGGVYEQYF. CDR3 sequence (DNA): TGTGCCAGCAGCTTAGATCTTGGCGGGGTCTACGAGCAGTACTTC.

This clonotype was found many times. The CDR3 bases are TGTGCCAGCAGCGTAGACGGGACGGGGAACTATGGCTACACCTTC. This codes for CASSVDGTGNYGYTF. The rearrangement joins TRBV9 to TRBJ1-2; weak D call: TRBD1 (5 bases). The CDR3 is 15 amino acids. V was pared by 0 bases and J by 2 bases, with 11 bases between. CDR1 and CDR2 (germline): SGDLS, YYNGEE.

This clonotype was observed a few times. The chain recombines TRBV14 with TRBJ2-2; tentatively, D is TRBD1 (5 bases). This CDR3 is built from 16 residues. Germline-derived CDR1 and CDR2 are SGHDN and FVKESK. Between the trimmed V and J ends, which lost 5 bases and 0 bases, there was a span of 13 bases. The CDR3 is CASSTRQNPNTGELFF. The CDR3 nucleotides are TGTGCCAGCAGCACCCGACAGAACCCGAACACCGGGGAGCTGTTTTTT.

The chain joins TRBV29-1 to TRBJ1-2; D perhaps matches TRBD1 (5 bases). CDR1 is SQVTM and CDR2 is ANQGSEA in the germline V gene. The CDR3 has 13 amino acids. V lost 2 bases to trimming and J lost 4 bases, with 11 bases between them. CDR3 in amino acids: CSVEPGLGYGYTF. The CDR3 bases are TGCAGCGTTGAACCAGGGTTAGGCTATGGCTACACCTTC.

The J gene is TRBJ2-7, the V gene TRBV2; D might be TRBD1 (6 bases). V was pared by 2 bases and J by 0 bases, with 14 bases between. Looked up from germline, CDR1 is SNHLY and CDR2 is FYNNEI. There are 16 residues in the CDR3. The CDR3 sequence: CASSEPHRVSSYEQYF. The CDR3 region has the DNA TGTGCCAGCAGTGAACCTCACAGGGTCAGCTCCTACGAGCAGTACTTC. Using reference TRBV2 and TRBJ2-7 for the parts outside the CDR3, the full variable domain is EPEVTQTPSHQVTQMGQEVILRCVPISNHLYFYWYRQILGQKVEFLVSFYNNEISEKSEIFDDQFSVERPDGSNFTLKIRSTKLEDSAMYFCASSEPHRVSSYEQYFGPGTRLTVT.

This clonotype was seen a few times. The chain combines TRBV5-6 with TRBJ1-1; a weak D match, TRBD1 (6 bases). Germline V lookup: CDR1 SGHDT, CDR2 YYEEEE. Trimming removed 6 bases at V and 0 bases at J, with 15 bases between. CDR3 length equals 15 residues. Here the CDR3 DNA reads TGTGCCAGCATCCAACGGGGGGGGCTGAACACTGAAGCTTTCTTT. Translation: CASIQRGGLNTEAFF.